These T cell receptor beta chains were read from a single sample in a study of blood T cell repertoires in COVID-19. Some clones are missing from TCRdb's copy, which holds only in-frame ones; the method was immunoSEQ multiplex PCR. The repertoire holds approximately 280,000 clones, with around nine tenths as singletons. The sequenced sample was PBMCs or T cells enriched from blood (not recorded which). Receptor source: a woman aged 18-30 years who had recovered from COVID-19. CDR3s include the opening cysteine and the closing phenylalanine or tryptophan. Each record gives: J gene, V gene, D gene, CDR3 protein. The D gene is left open where the match is weak.

j_gene: TRBJ2-7; v_gene: TRBV7-6; d_gene: TRBD2; CDR3aa: CASSLGAGLVGYEQYF
j_gene: TRBJ2-7; v_gene: TRBV12-3/TRBV12-4; d_gene: -; CDR3aa: CASSFSYEQYF
j_gene: TRBJ2-7; v_gene: TRBV5-4; d_gene: TRBD1; CDR3aa: CASSLTGGPYEQYF
j_gene: TRBJ1-6; v_gene: TRBV6-6; d_gene: TRBD1; CDR3aa: CASSHPGQLSSYNSPLHF
j_gene: TRBJ1-1; v_gene: TRBV7-2; d_gene: TRBD1; CDR3aa: CASSWSGDRGVEAFF
j_gene: TRBJ1-2; v_gene: TRBV30; d_gene: TRBD1; CDR3aa: CAWSSPPGGYGYTF
j_gene: TRBJ1-4; v_gene: TRBV6-6; d_gene: TRBD1; CDR3aa: CASSRIRDRLATNEKLFF
j_gene: TRBJ2-2; v_gene: TRBV11-3; d_gene: TRBD2; CDR3aa: CASSLGLAGGDTGELFF
j_gene: TRBJ1-2; v_gene: TRBV27; d_gene: TRBD1; CDR3aa: CASSAGTGYGYTF
j_gene: TRBJ2-1; v_gene: TRBV6-1; d_gene: TRBD2; CDR3aa: CASSEEGLAVDNEQFF
j_gene: TRBJ2-1; v_gene: TRBV5-4; d_gene: TRBD2; CDR3aa: CASSLFLAGVISYNEQFF
j_gene: TRBJ2-2; v_gene: TRBV7-9; d_gene: -; CDR3aa: CASSSPDRRAGELFF
j_gene: TRBJ1-3; v_gene: TRBV15; d_gene: -; CDR3aa: CATSRDVVSEGSGNTIYF
j_gene: TRBJ2-3; v_gene: TRBV7-3; d_gene: -; CDR3aa: CASSPPLSDTQYF
j_gene: TRBJ2-1; v_gene: TRBV5-1; d_gene: TRBD2; CDR3aa: CASSSLLAAADNEQFF
j_gene: TRBJ1-4; v_gene: TRBV11-2; d_gene: -; CDR3aa: CASSPRSTGYNEKLFF
j_gene: TRBJ1-2; v_gene: TRBV29-1; d_gene: -; CDR3aa: CSVEEGDYTF
j_gene: TRBJ2-5; v_gene: TRBV10-3; d_gene: TRBD2; CDR3aa: CAISENLGASGQETQYF
j_gene: TRBJ2-7; v_gene: TRBV27; d_gene: -; CDR3aa: CASSPQGTGSYEQYF
j_gene: TRBJ2-7; v_gene: TRBV28; d_gene: TRBD1; CDR3aa: CASWGGQGSYEQYF
j_gene: TRBJ2-5; v_gene: TRBV3-1/TRBV3-2; d_gene: TRBD1; CDR3aa: CASSQVRGTGDLETQYF
j_gene: TRBJ2-3; v_gene: TRBV18; d_gene: TRBD2; CDR3aa: CASSPAPSGGSTDTQYF
j_gene: TRBJ1-2; v_gene: TRBV19; d_gene: -; CDR3aa: CASSAQGPHGYTF
j_gene: TRBJ2-7; v_gene: TRBV29-1; d_gene: -; CDR3aa: CSVAGVEQYF
j_gene: TRBJ2-3; v_gene: TRBV5-5; d_gene: TRBD2; CDR3aa: CASSRISGGAGDTQYF
j_gene: TRBJ2-7; v_gene: TRBV15; d_gene: TRBD2; CDR3aa: CATSRGGRLSGRYNEQYF
j_gene: TRBJ1-2; v_gene: TRBV12-3/TRBV12-4; d_gene: -; CDR3aa: CAGKKGGFSGYTF
j_gene: TRBJ2-7; v_gene: TRBV5-6; d_gene: -; CDR3aa: CASSFLFRGVIGEQYF
j_gene: TRBJ2-1; v_gene: TRBV25-1; d_gene: -; CDR3aa: CASSEYFPQGNSNEQFF
j_gene: TRBJ1-2; v_gene: TRBV14; d_gene: -; CDR3aa: CASSRDRLSDGYTF
j_gene: TRBJ2-1; v_gene: TRBV4-1; d_gene: -; CDR3aa: CASSPLDYPEINEQFF
j_gene: TRBJ2-3; v_gene: TRBV9; d_gene: TRBD2; CDR3aa: CASSVERGYTDTQYF
j_gene: TRBJ2-7; v_gene: TRBV29-1; d_gene: TRBD2; CDR3aa: CSVSRRLAGSYEQYF
j_gene: TRBJ1-3; v_gene: TRBV14; d_gene: -; CDR3aa: CASSQPGDPSGNTIYF
j_gene: TRBJ2-7; v_gene: TRBV30; d_gene: -; CDR3aa: CAWRSVLSSYEQYF
j_gene: TRBJ1-4; v_gene: TRBV4-3; d_gene: TRBD1; CDR3aa: CASSQGDRDNEKLFF
j_gene: TRBJ2-1; v_gene: TRBV6-2/TRBV6-3; d_gene: -; CDR3aa: CASSSRGGGLREQFF